The rows below give T cell receptor beta chains drawn from one sample of a study of graft-versus-host responses after intestinal transplantation. These receptors are not linked to any known antigen. Measured with immunoSEQ multiplex PCR; TCRdb has only the in-frame clones, and not every one. The sample comprises 96,000 or so clones, 92% of which are singletons, and roughly 0.17% rests with the top ten. The material was unstimulated CD4+ T cells sorted from spleen or lymph node cells, obtained before intestinal transplant. The receptors were gathered from a human donor who received an intestinal transplant. CDR3s include the opening cysteine and the closing phenylalanine or tryptophan. Each record gives: D gene, clone size, J gene, V gene, CDR3 protein, CDR3 DNA. D genes are given only for firm matches. Size is stated for part of the rows, as once, few or many counts, or as a class when the clone is expanded.

TRBD1,-,TRBJ2-1,TRBV6-1,CASRVDRGPYNEQFF,TGTGCCAGCAGGGTGGACAGGGGGCCATACAATGAGCAGTTCTTC
TRBD2,-,TRBJ2-1,TRBV10-3,CASTPGLAGDRQFF,TGTGCCAGCACGCCGGGACTAGCGGGAGATCGGCAGTTCTTC
-,-,TRBJ2-3,TRBV7-9,CASSFSRAASTDTQYF,TGTGCCAGCAGCTTCTCGAGAGCGGCTAGCACAGATACGCAGTATTTT
TRBD1,-,TRBJ1-2,TRBV5-1,CASSRLGQGGYNQHGYTF,TGCGCCAGCAGCAGACTCGGACAGGGAGGGTACAACCAACATGGCTACACCTTC
-,-,TRBJ2-7,TRBV5-6,CASSFGTPPYEQYF,TGTGCCAGCAGCTTTGGGACTCCGCCCTACGAGCAGTACTTC
-,-,TRBJ1-2,TRBV30,CAWSQDTVPSVRF,TGTGCCTGGAGTCAAGACACGGTCCCTTCGGTTAGGTTC
TRBD1,-,TRBJ1-2,TRBV7-6,CASSLGGQGAGYGYTF,TGTGCCAGCAGCTTAGGCGGACAGGGGGCGGGTTATGGCTACACCTTC
-,-,TRBJ2-5,TRBV5-6,CASSPLRQETQYF,TGTGCCAGCAGCCCTCTGCGTCAAGAGACCCAGTACTTC
TRBD1,-,TRBJ2-6,TRBV11-2,CASSLVGQGSSGANVLTF,TGTGCCAGCAGCTTAGTGGGACAGGGAAGTTCTGGGGCCAACGTCCTGACTTTC
TRBD1,-,TRBJ1-4,TRBV28,CASSSAATGEKLFF,TGTGCCAGCAGTTCCGCAGCGACAGGGGAAAAACTGTTTTTT
-,-,TRBJ1-2,TRBV15,CATSLEAAYGYTF,TGTGCCACCAGTCTAGAAGCGGCCTATGGCTACACCTTC
-,-,TRBJ1-3,TRBV7-9,CASSQRLSSGNTIYF,TGTGCCAGCAGCCAGCGGTTAAGCTCTGGAAACACCATATATTTT
TRBD2,-,TRBJ2-4,TRBV2,CASSPTSGGAGAKNIQYF,TGTGCCAGCAGTCCGACTAGCGGGGGGGCCGGGGCCAAAAACATTCAGTACTTC
TRBD1,-,TRBJ1-3,TRBV7-2,CASSLARTGGNTIYF,TGTGCCAGCAGCTTAGCCCGGACAGGAGGAAACACCATATATTTT
-,few,TRBJ1-1,TRBV6-5,CASNWAVGNTEAFF,TGTGCCAGCAACTGGGCAGTGGGGAACACTGAAGCTTTCTTT
TRBD1,-,TRBJ2-2,TRBV4-1,CASSQATGISGELFF,TGCGCCAGCAGCCAAGCGACAGGGATTTCCGGGGAGCTGTTTTTT
TRBD1,-,TRBJ1-4,TRBV9,CASSVGGQGSEKLFF,TGTGCCAGCAGCGTAGGGGGACAGGGGAGTGAAAAACTGTTTTTT
-,-,TRBJ1-6,TRBV6-1,CASSEGGGSSYNSPLHF,TGTGCCAGCAGTGAAGGCGGGGGGAGCTCCTATAATTCACCCCTCCACTTT
TRBD1,-,TRBJ1-4,TRBV7-2,CASSLYGDRFEKLFF,TGTGCCAGCAGCTTATATGGGGACAGGTTCGAAAAACTGTTTTTT
TRBD2,-,TRBJ2-1,TRBV2,CASSEILAAYNEQFF,TGTGCCAGCAGTGAAATACTAGCGGCCTACAATGAGCAGTTCTTC
-,-,TRBJ1-1,TRBV28,CASSPRWGGAEAFF,TGTGCCAGCAGCCCCCGATGGGGAGGTGCTGAAGCTTTCTTT
TRBD1,-,TRBJ2-7,TRBV6-1,CASSLGTASTYEQYF,TGTGCCAGCAGCCTTGGGACAGCCAGTACCTACGAGCAGTACTTC
-,-,TRBJ1-3,TRBV18,CASSPRTDRGNTIYF,TGTGCCAGCTCACCAAGGACCGACAGGGGAAACACCATATATTTT
TRBD2,-,TRBJ2-5,TRBV19,CASRASGGRETQYF,TGTGCCAGTAGGGCCAGCGGGGGTCGGGAGACCCAGTACTTC
-,-,TRBJ2-2,TRBV27,CASSSRQQNTGELFF,TGTGCCAGCAGTTCAAGACAGCAGAACACCGGGGAGCTGTTTTTT
TRBD1,-,TRBJ2-3,TRBV18,CASSLGQVTIYTDTQYF,TGTGCCAGCTCACTCGGACAGGTTACAATTTACACAGATACGCAGTATTTT
-,-,TRBJ2-1,TRBV30,CAWMLKRSYNEQFF,TGTGCCTGGATGTTGAAGAGATCCTACAATGAGCAGTTCTTC
TRBD2,-,TRBJ2-1,TRBV9,CASSVGTGTRLAGGPAREQFF,TGTGCCAGCAGCGTTGGGACAGGTACAAGACTAGCGGGGGGGCCGGCGCGTGAGCAGTTCTTC
-,once,TRBJ1-1,TRBV9,CASLPTVLNTEAFF,TGTGCCAGTTTGCCGACAGTCCTGAACACTGAAGCTTTCTTT
-,-,TRBJ1-5,TRBV15,CATSRVEFLQGDQPQHF,TGTGCCACCAGCAGAGTCGAGTTCCTACAGGGAGATCAGCCCCAGCATTTT
-,-,TRBJ1-3,TRBV6-1,CASSEVAGNSGNTIYF,TGTGCCAGCAGTGAAGTTGCAGGAAACTCTGGAAACACCATATATTTT
TRBD2,-,TRBJ2-1,TRBV5-1,CASSFGSSGRSEQFF,TGCGCCAGCAGCTTTGGGTCTAGCGGGAGAAGTGAGCAGTTCTTC
TRBD2,-,TRBJ2-7,TRBV6-5,CASSRLAGGPYEQYF,TGTGCCAGCAGTAGACTAGCGGGAGGGCCCTACGAGCAGTACTTC
-,-,TRBJ2-7,TRBV6-5,CASSIDRGGYEQYF,TGTGCCAGCAGTATAGACAGGGGAGGGTACGAGCAGTACTTC
-,-,TRBJ2-3,TRBV7-2,CASSLAVGATDTQYF,TGTGCCAGCAGCCTGGCTGTGGGGGCCACAGATACGCAGTATTTT
TRBD1,-,TRBJ2-3,TRBV10-1,CASRKGGTGADTQYF,TGCGCCAGCAGAAAAGGCGGGACAGGGGCCGATACGCAGTATTTT
-,-,TRBJ2-1,TRBV2,CASRTLGVEHNEQFF,TGTGCCAGCAGGACCCTTGGAGTAGAGCACAATGAGCAGTTCTTC
-,-,TRBJ2-1,TRBV2,CASILGARSGEQFF,TGTGCCAGCATTCTTGGTGCTCGCTCGGGTGAGCAGTTCTTC
TRBD2,-,TRBJ2-1,TRBV7-2,CASSRAGVSSYNEQFF,TGTGCCAGCAGCCGTGCGGGGGTGAGCTCCTACAATGAGCAGTTCTTC
TRBD2,-,TRBJ2-3,TRBV5-1,CASSLIWSGGGKGDTQYF,TGCGCCAGCAGCTTGATCTGGAGCGGGGGTGGAAAAGGGGATACGCAGTATTTT
TRBD1,-,TRBJ2-1,TRBV5-6,CASSSGQERISYNEQFF,TGTGCCAGCAGCTCGGGACAGGAGCGGATCTCCTACAATGAGCAGTTCTTC
TRBD2,-,TRBJ2-7,TRBV7-2,CASSWRLANEQYF,TGTGCCAGCAGCTGGCGACTAGCGAACGAGCAGTACTTC
TRBD1,once,TRBJ2-7,TRBV19,CASSTSGTGLYEQYF,TGTGCCAGTAGTACCTCCGGGACAGGGCTCTACGAGCAGTACTTC
TRBD1,-,TRBJ1-4,TRBV7-8,CASSQGTGGFRAEKLFF,TGTGCCAGCAGCCAAGGGACAGGGGGATTCCGGGCTGAAAAACTGTTTTTT
-,-,TRBJ2-3,TRBV28,CASSFWQGGSTDTQYF,TGTGCCAGCAGTTTTTGGCAGGGGGGATCCACAGATACGCAGTATTTT
TRBD2,-,TRBJ2-1,TRBV4-2,CASSQVAPGGSVYEQFF,TGTGCCAGCAGCCAAGTGGCCCCAGGCGGGAGTGTCTATGAGCAGTTCTTC
TRBD1,-,TRBJ1-2,TRBV5-4,CASSPAKGAGGYTF,TGTGCCAGCAGCCCGGCGAAGGGGGCGGGCGGCTACACCTTC
TRBD1,-,TRBJ1-1,TRBV28,CASSPRLGQANTEAFF,TGTGCCAGCAGTCCCCGCTTGGGACAGGCGAACACTGAAGCTTTCTTT
TRBD1,-,TRBJ1-4,TRBV28,CASREVGTGAEKLFF,TGTGCCAGCAGAGAAGTCGGGACAGGGGCTGAAAAACTGTTTTTT
TRBD2,-,TRBJ2-3,TRBV7-2,CASSPGTSGESQYF,TGTGCCAGCAGCCCGGGGACTAGCGGGGAATCTCAGTATTTT
TRBD1,-,TRBJ1-1,TRBV11-3,CASSRDSVRGNTEAFF,TGTGCCAGCAGCAGGGACAGTGTTAGGGGTAACACTGAAGCTTTCTTT
-,-,TRBJ2-1,TRBV6-6,CASSYPEGLAEQFF,TGTGCCAGCAGTTACCCGGAGGGGCTTGCGGAGCAGTTCTTC
TRBD1,-,TRBJ2-3,TRBV6-5,CASSYDRGRDTQYF,TGTGCCAGCAGTTACGACAGGGGGCGAGATACGCAGTATTTT
TRBD1,-,TRBJ1-2,TRBV10-3,CAISEFTGGSGYTF,TGTGCCATCAGTGAGTTTACAGGGGGCTCTGGCTACACCTTC
-,-,TRBJ2-1,TRBV5-1,CASSREAGYNEQFF,TGCGCCAGCAGCAGAGAGGCCGGGTACAATGAGCAGTTCTTC
-,-,TRBJ2-2,TRBV10-2,CASSERNTGELFF,TGCGCCAGCAGCGAGCGGAACACCGGGGAGCTGTTTTTT
TRBD1,once,TRBJ2-2,TRBV7-9,CASSFDRVGAGELFF,TGTGCCAGCAGCTTTGACAGGGTCGGGGCCGGGGAGCTGTTTTTT